The source of this T cell receptor beta chain is a study of blood T cell repertoires in COVID-19. Study as a whole: PBMCs, B-cell-depleted T cells, or T cells were the source of the cDNA or gDNA that made up the material.

V lost 5 bases, J lost 7 bases, and 12 bases lay in between. The CDR3 consists of 12 residues. Germline CDR1 MNHEY, CDR2 SVGAGI. Assay used: immunoSEQ multiplex PCR; TCRdb lists only in-frame clones, some missing. The sample holds roughly 280,000 clones; around nine tenths are singletons and the top ten take approximately 8.2%. The rearrangement uses TRBV6-5 and TRBJ2-7, with D tentatively TRBD1 (6 bases). The receptor was isolated from a man between 40 and 49 years old with active or convalescent COVID-19. The sequenced sample was peripheral blood. For the CDR3, the DNA is TGTGCCAGCAGTCAAACAGGGTGGGAGCAGTACTTC. This encodes CASSQTGWEQYF.